This T cell receptor (beta chain) was captured by sequencing in a study of blood T cells in healthy people across ages. General study findings and limits: Researchers report that TCR beta diversity correlated strongly with naive T cell percentage.

Combining a sample-barcoded 5' primer with a J-beta primer mix, a second PCR ran for 7 to 11 cycles. Each cDNA molecule received a tag from a template-switch adaptor that had 12 random nucleotides. From the 5' RACE reads, TCRdb called clonotypes with MiXCR, one entry per CDR3 protein. This sample has fewer than 750,000 distinct CDR3 sequences; approximately 52% occur once, and the top ten carry roughly 14%. Trimming shortened V by 5 bases and J by 2 bases, and 11 bases separated the two germline ends. The CDR3 is made up of 14 amino acids. This clonotype was counted at least ten times. What it binds is unknown.

The sequenced sample consisted of blood. The clonotype comes from a woman older than 75 in good health. The genes are TRBV12-3 or TRBV12-4 and TRBJ2-3, with D possibly TRBD1 on 5 matching bases. The chain's CDR3 is CASSPRQYTDTQYF. In DNA form, the CDR3 reads TGTGCCAGCAGTCCAAGACAGTACACAGATACGCAGTATTTT.